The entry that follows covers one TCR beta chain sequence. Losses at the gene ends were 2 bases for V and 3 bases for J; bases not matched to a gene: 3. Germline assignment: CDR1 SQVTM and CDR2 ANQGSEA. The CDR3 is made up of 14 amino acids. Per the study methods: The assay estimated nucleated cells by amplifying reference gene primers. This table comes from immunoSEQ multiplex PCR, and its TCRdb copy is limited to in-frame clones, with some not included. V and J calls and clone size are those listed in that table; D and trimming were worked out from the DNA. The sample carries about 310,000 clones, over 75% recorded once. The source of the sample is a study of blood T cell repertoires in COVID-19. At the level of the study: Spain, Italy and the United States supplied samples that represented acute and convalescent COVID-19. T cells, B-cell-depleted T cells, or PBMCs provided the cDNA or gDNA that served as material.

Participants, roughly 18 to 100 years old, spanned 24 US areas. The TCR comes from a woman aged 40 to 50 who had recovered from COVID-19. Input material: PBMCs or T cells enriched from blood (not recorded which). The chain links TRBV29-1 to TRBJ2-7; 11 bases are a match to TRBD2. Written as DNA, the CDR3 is TGCAGCGTTGAACTAGCGGGGGGTAGCTACGAGCAGTACTTC. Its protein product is CSVELAGGSYEQYF.